This T cell receptor (beta chain) was sequenced for a study of blood T cells in healthy people across ages. Roughly 10 milliliters of peripheral blood were drawn from each donor. This clonotype was picked up a small number of times. Its target is unknown. Then a second PCR, running roughly 7 to 12 cycles, was carried out with a sample-barcoded 5' primer and a J-beta primer mix. TCRdb called the 5' RACE reads again in MiXCR, with one record for every CDR3 protein. The sample has around 1,900,000 distinct CDR3 sequences; about 39% are singletons. The length of the CDR3 is 14 residues. Whole-study results and caveats: With naive T cell percentage, TCR beta diversity showed a strong correlation.

This chain uses TRBV12-3 or TRBV12-4 with TRBJ2-3, with 9 nucleotides matching TRBD2. The sequenced sample consisted of blood. This TCR was sampled from a human donor in good health. The CDR3 region is CASSSGSYTDTQYF. The CDR3 coding sequence is TGTGCTTCGAGTAGCGGGAGCTACACAGATACGCAGTATTTT.